This T cell receptor beta chain came from a study of CD8 T cells in Susac syndrome. RNA amounts of roughly 0.45 to 1 ug underwent reverse transcription with random hexamers. In TCRdb, the immunoSEQ multiplex PCR reads were re-called with MiXCR into one record per CDR3 protein. The table shows about 200,000 distinct CDR3 sequences, with roughly 94% occurring only once. The specimen was CD4+ T cells from PBMCs. The receptor was derived from a human donor in good health.

CDR3 loop: CSALSGQSNTEAFF. Here the CDR3 DNA reads TGCAGCGCCCTCTCGGGACAGTCGAACACTGAAGCTTTCTTT. The gene calls are TRBV29-1 and TRBJ1-1, with 7 bases matching TRBD1. CDR1 and CDR2 (germline): SQVTM, ANQGSEA. The V segment lost 7 bases and the J segment 1 base; nucleotides outside the gene matches: 9. The CDR3 totals 14 residues. Together with reference TRBV29-1 and TRBJ1-1, the CDR3 gives the full variable domain: SAVISQKPSRDICQRGTSLTIQCQVDSQVTMMFWYRQQPGQSLTLIATANQGSEATYESGFVIDKFPISRPNLTFSTLTVSNMSPEDSSIYLCSALSGQSNTEAFFGQGTRLTVV.